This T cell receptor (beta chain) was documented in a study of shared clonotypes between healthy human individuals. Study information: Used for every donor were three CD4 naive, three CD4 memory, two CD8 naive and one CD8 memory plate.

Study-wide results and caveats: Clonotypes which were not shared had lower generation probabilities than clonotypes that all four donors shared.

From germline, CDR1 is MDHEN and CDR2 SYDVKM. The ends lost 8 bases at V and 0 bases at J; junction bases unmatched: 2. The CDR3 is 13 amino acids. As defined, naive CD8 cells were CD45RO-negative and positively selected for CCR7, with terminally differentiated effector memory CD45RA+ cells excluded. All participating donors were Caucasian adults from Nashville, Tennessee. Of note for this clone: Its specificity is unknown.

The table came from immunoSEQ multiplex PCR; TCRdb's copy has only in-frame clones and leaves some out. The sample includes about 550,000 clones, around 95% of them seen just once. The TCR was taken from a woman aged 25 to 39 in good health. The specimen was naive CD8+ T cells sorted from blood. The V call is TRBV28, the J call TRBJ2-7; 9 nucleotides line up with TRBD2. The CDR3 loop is CASGSGSSYEQYF. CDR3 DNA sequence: TGTGCCAGCGGTAGCGGGAGCTCCTACGAGCAGTACTTC. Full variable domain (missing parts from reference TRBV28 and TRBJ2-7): DVKVTQSSRYLVKRTGEKVFLECVQDMDHENMFWYRQDPGLGLRLIYFSYDVKMKEKGDIPEGYSVSREKKERFSLILESASTNQTSMYLCASGSGSSYEQYFGPGTRLTVT.